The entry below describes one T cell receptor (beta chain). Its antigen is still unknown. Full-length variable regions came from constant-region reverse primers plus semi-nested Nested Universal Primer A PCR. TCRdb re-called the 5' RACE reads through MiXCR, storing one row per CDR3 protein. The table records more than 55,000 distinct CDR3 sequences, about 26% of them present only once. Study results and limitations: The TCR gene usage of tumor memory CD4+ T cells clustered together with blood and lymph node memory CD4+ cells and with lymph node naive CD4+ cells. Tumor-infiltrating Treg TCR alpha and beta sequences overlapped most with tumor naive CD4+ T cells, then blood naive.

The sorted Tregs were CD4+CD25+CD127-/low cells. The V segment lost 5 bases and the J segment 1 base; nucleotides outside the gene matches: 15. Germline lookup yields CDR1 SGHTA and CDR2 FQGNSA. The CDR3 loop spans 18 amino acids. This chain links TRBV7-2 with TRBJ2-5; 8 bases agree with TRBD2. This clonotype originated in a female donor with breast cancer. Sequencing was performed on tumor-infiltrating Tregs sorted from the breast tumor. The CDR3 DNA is TGTGCCAGCAGCCCCCACCTGGCGGGAGGACCCCTCCAAGAGACCCAGTACTTC. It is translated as CASSPHLAGGPLQETQYF.